A selection of T cell receptor beta chains follows, all from one sample in a study of response to subunit inactivated influenza vaccine. TCRdb used MiXCR to reprocess the RT-PCR reads, holding one entry per CDR3 protein. In the table there are around 710,000 distinct CDR3 sequences, about 15% of which are singletons. The sequenced sample was PBMCs from blood, obtained approximately 15 days before vaccination. Receptor source: a man in his forties or fifties who received an inactivated influenza vaccine. Each CDR3 is given with its conserved first and last residue. The D gene is left open where the match is weak. Only some rows state a clone size, as once, few, many or a class for expanded clones.

d_call	j_call	v_call	clone_size	cdr3_aa	cdr3_nt
-	TRBJ2-6	TRBV29-1	few	CSVEDWSSGANVLTF	TGCAGCGTTGAAGATTGGAGTTCTGGGGCCAACGTCCTGACTTTC
-	TRBJ2-3	TRBV4-2	-	CASSGDRSTDTQYF	TGTGCCAGCAGTGGGGACCGTAGCACAGATACCCAGTATTTT
TRBD1	TRBJ1-1	TRBV27	few	CASSLLGTGGTNTEAFF	TGTGCCAGCAGTTTATTAGGGACAGGGGGCACGAACACTGAAGCTTTCTTT
TRBD2	TRBJ2-1	TRBV7-3	-	CASSSGSLAGGYNEQFF	TGTGCCAGCAGCTCCGGGTCACTAGCGGGAGGGTACAATGAGCAGTTCTTC
-	TRBJ2-1	TRBV3-1	few	CASSQAGLANEQFF	TGTGCCAGCAGCCAAGCCGGACTGGCCAATGAGCAGTTCTTC
-	TRBJ1-6	TRBV5-1	-	CASRPNPGNSPLHF	TGCGCCAGCAGACCAAATCCAGGGAATTCACCCCTCCACTTT
-	TRBJ1-6	TRBV7-9	-	CASSRGAQLHF	TGTGCCAGCAGCCGCGGGGCCCAACTCCACTTT
-	TRBJ2-7	TRBV6-4	few	CASSEHRAGEQYF	TGTGCCAGCAGTGAACACAGGGCTGGAGAGCAGTACTTC
TRBD1	TRBJ2-4	TRBV7-2	few	CASSSRRTGNIQYF	TGTGCCAGCAGCTCTCGACGGACAGGGAACATTCAGTACTTC
-	TRBJ1-2	TRBV29-1	-	CSVEHRTNYGYTF	TGCAGCGTTGAACACCGCACTAACTATGGCTACACCTTC
TRBD2	TRBJ2-5	TRBV6-2/TRBV6-3	-	CASSHPAGGPIETQYF	TGTGCCAGCAGTCACCCAGCGGGGGGGCCAATAGAGACCCAGTACTTC
-	TRBJ2-7	TRBV7-8	few	CASSLWVRDHYEQYF	TGTGCCAGCAGCTTATGGGTGAGGGACCACTACGAGCAGTACTTC
TRBD2	TRBJ2-7	TRBV4-3	many	CASSQDGTRSSYEQYF	TGCGCCAGCAGCCAAGACGGGACTAGGTCTTCCTACGAGCAGTACTTC
-	TRBJ2-3	TRBV11-3	few	CASSRQSGMADTQYF	TGTGCCAGCAGCCGACAGTCTGGGATGGCAGATACGCAGTATTTT
-	TRBJ2-2	TRBV6-2/TRBV6-3	few	CASSYSRFRGELFF	TGTGCCAGCAGTTACTCGAGGTTTCGCGGGGAGCTGTTTTTT
-	TRBJ2-5	TRBV9	-	CASSLTPGLRKETQYF	TGTGCCAGCAGCCTTACTCCGGGACTTCGTAAAGAGACCCAGTACTTC
TRBD1	TRBJ2-2	TRBV18	few	CASSPPGGIGAGELFF	TGTGCCAGCTCACCTCCAGGGGGCATTGGTGCCGGGGAGCTGTTTTTT
-	TRBJ1-1	TRBV5-1	-	CASSPASHLNTEAFF	TGCGCCAGCAGCCCGGCTTCGCATTTGAACACTGAAGCTTTCTTT
-	TRBJ2-1	TRBV7-3	few	CASSPRGTAVLNEQFF	TGTGCCAGCAGCCCGCGCGGGACTGCCGTGCTAAATGAGCAGTTCTTC
TRBD2	TRBJ2-1	TRBV7-3	few	CASSYNGLDNEQFF	TGTGCCAGCAGCTACAACGGACTAGACAATGAGCAGTTCTTC
-	TRBJ1-5	TRBV7-9	-	CASSSHRGGQPQHF	TGTGCCAGCAGCTCCCACCGGGGTGGGCAGCCCCAGCATTTT
-	TRBJ2-7	TRBV20-1	few	CSARRSGNEQYF	TGCAGTGCTAGAAGGTCCGGGAACGAGCAGTACTTC
-	TRBJ2-5	TRBV12-3/TRBV12-4	-	CASSGQQGYETQYF	TGTGCCAGCAGTGGACAACAGGGATACGAGACCCAGTACTTC
-	TRBJ2-5	TRBV4-2	-	CASSQEVAAGFGETQYF	TGTGCCAGCAGCCAAGAAGTTGCGGCGGGGTTCGGAGAGACCCAGTACTTC
-	TRBJ2-7	TRBV7-2	-	CASSLARDHEQYF	TGTGCCAGCAGCTTAGCGCGCGACCACGAGCAGTACTTC
-	TRBJ1-1	TRBV28	-	CASSLGGNMNTEAFF	TGTGCCAGCAGTTTAGGAGGAAACATGAACACTGAAGCTTTCTTT
TRBD2	TRBJ2-3	TRBV15	many	CATSRVQRGGEDTQYF	TGTGCCACCAGCAGAGTACAGCGGGGGGGGGAAGATACGCAGTATTTT
TRBD2	TRBJ2-1	TRBV7-9	few	CASSLTGLAGEQFF	TGTGCCAGCAGCTTAACGGGACTAGCGGGGGAGCAGTTCTTC
-	TRBJ1-1	TRBV12-3/TRBV12-4	many	CASSLQGTFTEAFF	TGTGCCAGCAGTTTACAGGGGACCTTCACTGAAGCTTTCTTT
-	TRBJ1-1	TRBV7-9	-	CASLVRTEAFF	TGTGCCAGCTTGGTCCGGACTGAAGCTTTCTTT
-	TRBJ1-5	TRBV20-1	many	CSADTGSSNQPQHF	TGCAGTGCGGACACAGGGTCCAGCAATCAGCCCCAGCATTTT
-	TRBJ2-4	TRBV5-1	many	CASSYGHTKNIQYF	TGCGCCAGCAGCTATGGGCATACCAAAAACATTCAGTACTTC
-	TRBJ2-7	TRBV15	many	CATSRDLGIAYEQYF	TGTGCCACCAGCAGAGATCTGGGTATTGCCTACGAGCAGTACTTC
TRBD2	TRBJ2-7	TRBV27	-	CASSSPLTSGGYEQYF	TGTGCCAGCAGTTCCCCTCTCACTAGCGGGGGGTACGAGCAGTACTTC
TRBD2	TRBJ2-1	TRBV7-9	-	CASSPPIRLAVYNEQFF	TGTGCCAGCAGCCCCCCCATACGGCTAGCGGTTTACAATGAGCAGTTCTTC
TRBD2	TRBJ2-2	TRBV28	-	CASSLGLAGSTGELFF	TGTGCCAGCAGTTTGGGACTAGCGGGAAGCACCGGGGAGCTGTTTTTT
-	TRBJ2-7	TRBV21-1	few	CASSKEGPGPEQYF	TGTGCCAGCAGCAAAGAGGGGCCAGGGCCCGAGCAGTACTTC
TRBD1	TRBJ2-7	TRBV6-5	few	CASSLGGTGVKEQYF	TGTGCCAGCAGTTTGGGGGGGACAGGGGTAAAAGAGCAGTACTTC
TRBD2	TRBJ2-4	TRBV20-1	-	CSARDFQRDFPAKNIQYF	TGCAGTGCTAGAGATTTCCAGCGGGATTTCCCCGCCAAAAACATTCAGTACTTC
-	TRBJ2-1	TRBV28	-	CASSLLRLREPNEQFF	TGTGCCAGCAGTTTACTGCGGTTGAGGGAGCCCAATGAGCAGTTCTTC
-	TRBJ1-5	TRBV10-3	few	CAIWGGRGNQPQHF	TGTGCCATCTGGGGGGGTAGGGGCAATCAGCCCCAGCATTTT
TRBD2	TRBJ2-5	TRBV6-1	few	CASRGGAGGQETQYF	TGTGCCAGCAGGGGGGGAGCGGGGGGACAAGAGACCCAGTACTTC
-	TRBJ2-5	TRBV10-3	few	CAISEREETQYF	TGTGCCATCAGTGAGCGCGAGGAGACCCAGTACTTC
-	TRBJ2-6	TRBV7-2	few	CASSLGRAGANVLTF	TGTGCCAGCAGCTTAGGCAGGGCTGGGGCCAACGTCCTGACTTTC
TRBD2	TRBJ2-3	TRBV6-2/TRBV6-3	few	CASSYGTLSGGSTDTQYF	TGTGCCAGCAGTTACGGGACCCTTAGCGGGGGGTCCACAGATACGCAGTATTTT
TRBD2	TRBJ2-1	TRBV7-9	-	CASSSRTSGAYNEQFF	TGTGCCAGCAGCTCGCGGACTAGCGGGGCGTACAATGAGCAGTTCTTC
TRBD2	TRBJ2-1	TRBV6-5	many	CASSWSDPLGLYNEQFF	TGTGCCAGCAGTTGGTCAGATCCATTGGGACTATACAATGAGCAGTTCTTC
-	TRBJ2-7	TRBV6-2/TRBV6-3	-	CASRPTAFYEQYF	TGTGCCAGCAGGCCAACAGCTTTCTACGAGCAGTACTTC
-	TRBJ2-1	TRBV7-9	-	CASSFGPNEQFF	TGTGCCAGCAGCTTTGGTCCCAATGAGCAGTTCTTC
TRBD2	TRBJ2-5	TRBV6-2/TRBV6-3	-	CASIAGGLAETQYF	TGTGCCAGCATCGCGGGGGGCTTGGCAGAGACCCAGTACTTC
-	TRBJ2-3	TRBV5-1	few	CASSLEGSRSTDTQYF	TGCGCCAGCAGCTTGGAGGGCAGCCGGAGCACAGATACGCAGTATTTT
-	TRBJ2-2	TRBV20-1	-	CSASLTIHTGELFF	TGCAGTGCTAGTTTGACCATACACACCGGGGAGCTGTTTTTT
-	TRBJ1-4	TRBV10-3	few	CAISEATNEKLFF	TGTGCCATCAGCGAAGCAACTAATGAAAAACTGTTTTTT
TRBD2	TRBJ2-5	TRBV7-3	few	CASSLIAGETQYF	TGTGCCAGCAGCTTAATAGCGGGAGAGACCCAGTACTTC
-	TRBJ2-5	TRBV5-5	few	CASSLTATQETQYF	TGTGCCAGCAGCCTTACCGCGACCCAAGAGACCCAGTACTTC
TRBD1	TRBJ2-7	TRBV5-1	few	CASSSGQGWYEQYF	TGCGCCAGCAGCTCAGGACAGGGGTGGTACGAGCAGTACTTC